Described below is a single T cell receptor beta chain sequence and its context. The data were produced by immunoSEQ multiplex PCR, yet TCRdb's version contains in-frame clones alone and is incomplete. In the table there are roughly 91,000 clones, 90% of which are singletons. The source of the sample is a study of T cell responses to AZD1222 COVID-19 vaccine. Study-level background: Second-dose timings of about 4 or about 12 weeks were pooled.

The germline V gene encodes CDR1 MNHNS and CDR2 SASEGT. V lost 8 bases to trimming and J lost 4 bases; unmatched junction nucleotides: 1. The CDR3 is made up of 12 amino acids. The chain has TRBV6-1 and TRBJ1-2; TRBD1 matches 10 bases. The receptor was isolated from an adult in good health. Specimen: peripheral blood, collected on day 0 of AZD1222 vaccination. In nucleotides, the CDR3 is TGTGCCAGCGGGGACAGGGGCTATGGCTACACCTTC. Amino acids: CASGDRGYGYTF.